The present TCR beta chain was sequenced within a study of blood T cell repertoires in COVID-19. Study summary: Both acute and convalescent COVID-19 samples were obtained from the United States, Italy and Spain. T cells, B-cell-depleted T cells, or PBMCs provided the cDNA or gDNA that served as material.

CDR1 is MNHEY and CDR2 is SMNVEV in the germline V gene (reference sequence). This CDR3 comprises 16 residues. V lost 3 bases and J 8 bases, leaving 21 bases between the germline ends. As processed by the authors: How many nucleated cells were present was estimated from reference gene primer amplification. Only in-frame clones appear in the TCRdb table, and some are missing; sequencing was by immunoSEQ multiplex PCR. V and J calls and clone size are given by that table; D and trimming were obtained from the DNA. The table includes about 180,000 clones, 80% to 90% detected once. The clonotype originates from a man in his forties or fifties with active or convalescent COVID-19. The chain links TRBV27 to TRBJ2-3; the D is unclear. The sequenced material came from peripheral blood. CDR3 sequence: CASSFLTGGGIGTQYF. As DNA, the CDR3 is TGTGCCAGCAGTTTCCTGACTGGCGGCGGCATTGGTACGCAGTATTTT.